The present entry profiles one T cell receptor (beta chain) with its context. Its antigen is currently unknown. In germline, CDR1 is SGHTA, CDR2 FQGTGA. This CDR3 has 15 amino acids. J lost 2 bases, V lost 5 bases, and 4 bases had no gene match. As defined, naive CD8 cells were CD45RO-negative and positively selected for CCR7, with terminally differentiated effector memory CD45RA+ cells excluded. This sample was included in a study of shared clonotypes between healthy human individuals. Overall study context: The people who gave samples were a couple of women and a few men aged 18 to 49. Three plates were used per donor for CD4 naive, three for CD4 memory, two for CD8 naive and one for CD8 memory. Study outcomes and limitations: Some clonotypes were shared by all four sorted-subset donors, while others were not shared. The non-shared ones had lower generation probabilities than the shared ones. In general, naive subsets displayed greater estimated richness than memory subsets did.

Generated by immunoSEQ multiplex PCR, the TCRdb table keeps only in-frame clones and is missing some. The table includes about 1.9 million clones, just under 95% detected once. Sequencing was done on a sample of naive CD8+ T cells from PBMCs. This TCR came from a man younger than 35 in good health. Some clones in this sample may be carry-over from other donors' samples. The rearrangement joins TRBV7-3 to TRBJ2-7; 12 nucleotides line up with TRBD2. CDR3: CASSETSGGAYEQYF. The CDR3 coding sequence is TGTGCCAGCAGCGAGACTAGCGGGGGAGCCTACGAGCAGTACTTC.